This T cell receptor beta chain appears in the sequencing data of a study of blood T cell repertoires in COVID-19. Study-level information: Acute and convalescent COVID-19 specimens originated in the United States, Italy and Spain.

Per the original methods: Counts of nucleated cells, estimated from reference gene primer amplification, were obtained. TCRdb keeps only in-frame clones here, not all; method: immunoSEQ multiplex PCR. V, J and clone size derive from that table, while D and trimming were established from the DNA sequence. In the table there are fewer than 100,000 clones, around 87% of which are singletons. The CDR3 covers 15 residues. The germline CDR1 and CDR2 sequences are SGHRS and YFSETQ. V trimming: 3 bases; J trimming: 3 bases; junction bases outside the gene matches: 7. V gene TRBV5-1 combines with J gene TRBJ2-3, with 7 positions matching TRBD1. The receptor's source is a woman older than 75 with acute or convalescent COVID-19. What was sequenced was peripheral blood. CDR3 sequence: CASSSSGGWTDTQYF. The DNA for the CDR3 is TGCGCCAGCAGCTCCTCAGGGGGTTGGACAGATACGCAGTATTTT.